This T cell receptor beta chain was identified during a study of beta chain features in type 1 diabetes. Findings and caveats of the study: When VDJ junctions were examined, type 1 diabetes patients showed fewer insertions and more deletions. Shortening of TCRB CDR3s, moderate but significant, appeared in all four CD4+ subsets of Type 1 diabetes patients.

This clone has just a few counts. The antigen remains unidentified. Trimming cost V 4 bases and J 6 bases; bases outside gene matches: 10. Per the germline V gene, CDR1 is MNHEY and CDR2 is SMNVEV (reference sequence). The CDR3 runs 15 residues. Every bit of the isolated RNA underwent reverse transcription, so sequencing read expressed TCRB transcripts. The assay was immunoSEQ multiplex PCR, and TCRdb's table has in-frame clones only and misses some. This repertoire shows approximately 170,000 clones, 7% to 9% found once; its top ten account for 0.5%. Sequencing used central memory CD4+ T cells from blood. The TCR sequence derives from a man between 18 and 29 years old with type 1 diabetes. The chain links TRBV27 to TRBJ2-5; 8 bases line up with TRBD1. The CDR3 here is CASSSPSTGVKTQYF. The CDR3 coding sequence is TGTGCCAGCAGTTCCCCCTCGACAGGGGTGAAGACCCAGTACTTC.